The clone carrying this T cell receptor beta chain showed up just once. The source of the sample is a study of blood T cell repertoires in COVID-19. Study-wide context: T cells, B-cell-depleted T cells, or PBMCs supplied cDNA or gDNA.

Germline V gives CDR1 GTSNPN, CDR2 SVGIG (reference sequence). V shed 3 bases and J shed 1 base, with 10 bases lying between them. The CDR3 runs to 13 residues. Measured with immunoSEQ multiplex PCR; TCRdb has only the in-frame clones, and not every one. This sample has roughly 100,000 clones, with 85% to 90% found just once. The rearrangement joins TRBV30 to TRBJ2-7, with D possibly being TRBD1 (6 bases). The TCR was taken from a woman of 80 years or more with active COVID-19. The sample was peripheral blood. The CDR3 DNA sequence: TGTGCCTGGAGCCCAGGGGAATCCTACGAGCAGTACTTC. This gives the protein CAWSPGESYEQYF.